One and the same sample provided the 27 T cell receptor beta chains below, sequenced in a study of Graves' ophthalmopathy and Graves' hyperthyroidism. Using RNA transcripts, the TCR beta CDR3 regions were amplified. HTBI-primed RT-PCR formed the first round, and a multiplex PCR formed the second. TCRdb re-derived calls from the multiplex PCR reads in MiXCR, one entry per CDR3 protein. This table holds 650,000 to 900,000 distinct CDR3 sequences, 40% found once. Source material: peripheral blood. The receptors shown here come from an adult man with Graves' ophthalmopathy.

Turning to this clonotype: A much larger clone is a single base away; this may be a read error. J is TRBJ2-7 and V is TRBV29-1, with 9 bases aligning to TRBD2. The CDR3 loop spans 15 amino acids. Germline values: CDR1 SQVTM, CDR2 ANQGSEA. CDR3 protein: CGVQTGGRAFDEQYF. CDR3 nucleotide sequence: TGCGGCGTTCAGACCGGCGGGAGGGCCTTTGACGAGCAGTACTTC.

The sample holds many counts of this clonotype. The chain links TRBV19 to TRBJ1-1; 9 bases align to TRBD1. The CDR3 sequence is 13 residues long. The J segment lost 1 base and the V segment lost 8 bases, leaving 2 bases of the junction unmatched. From germline, CDR1 is LNHDA and CDR2 SQIVND (reference sequence). Here the CDR3 DNA reads TGTGCCAGTGGACAGGGGAAGAACACTGAAGCTTTCTTT. The encoded protein is CASGQGKNTEAFF. Full variable domain (rest looked up from reference TRBV19 and TRBJ1-1): DGGITQSPKYLFRKEGQNVTLSCEQNLNHDAMYWYRQDPGQGLRLIYYSQIVNDFQKGDIAEGYSVSREKKESFPLTVTSAQKNPTAFYLCASGQGKNTEAFFGQGTRLTVV.

A word on this clonotype: At one end, the junction sequence differs from germline, possibly due to a read error. V gene TRBV19 combines with J gene TRBJ1-2, with 7 bases aligning to TRBD1. The V gene's germline CDR1 is LNHDA and CDR2 SQIVND (reference sequence). CDR3 length equals 16 residues. DNA of the CDR3: TGTGCCAGTGGTATTAGCCCCGGGACAGCTAACTATGGCTACACCTTC. Translated, it gives CASGISPGTANYGYTF.

This clonotype has just one count. The genes are TRBV6-5 and TRBJ1-1, with 10 bases that match TRBD1. The ends lost 0 bases at V and 5 bases at J; junction bases unmatched: 6. The CDR3 has 16 residues. CDR1 and CDR2 (germline): MNHEY, SVGAGI. CDR3 in amino acids: CASSYSTGGQGTEAFF. DNA for the CDR3: TGTGCCAGCAGTTACTCGACAGGGGGCCAAGGGACTGAAGCTTTCTTT.

In regard to this clonotype: One end of the junction is discordant with germline, which a read error may explain. The chain couples TRBV10-3 to TRBJ1-4; D is possibly TRBD1 (5 bases). Germline loops: CDR1 ENHRY, CDR2 SYGVKD. This CDR3 has 14 residues. CDR3 coding DNA: TGTGCCAGCAGCCCGGGACCGAGTAATGAAAAACTGCTTTTT. It specifies CASSPGPSNEKLLF.

This clonotype turned up a few times. The J gene is TRBJ1-3, the V gene TRBV5-4, with TRBD1 identical over 7 bases. This CDR3 spans 14 amino acids. V was clipped by 4 bases and J by 3 bases; unmatched bases: 4. Germline V gene lookup returns CDR1 SGHNT and CDR2 YYREEE (reference sequence). The chain's CDR3 is CASSVDRFGNTIYF. Written as DNA, the CDR3 is TGTGCCAGCAGCGTGGACAGGTTTGGAAACACCATATATTTT.

The chain recombines TRBV29-1 with TRBJ1-4; D remains ambiguous. CDR3 length equals 12 residues. With 2 bases removed from V and 8 bases from J, the gap between germline ends came to 9 bases. Germline V gene lookup returns CDR1 SQVTM and CDR2 ANQGSEA. The CDR3, as DNA: TGCAGCGTTGAACTAGCGGGAGAAAAACTGTTTTTT. Amino acid sequence: CSVELAGEKLFF.

Details on this clonotype: A clone one base away is much larger, so this may be a read error. The J gene is TRBJ2-7, the V gene TRBV15; 12 bases fit TRBD2. After removal of 8 bases from V and 3 bases from J, the junction contained 14 bases not matched to a gene. The length of the CDR3 is 17 residues. Germline values: CDR1 LNHNV, CDR2 YYDKDF (reference sequence). The CDR3 DNA reads TGTGCCACCGGCCAGATCCACCGACTAGCGGGAGTCTACGAGCAGTACTTC. Encoded protein: CATGQIHRLAGVYEQYF.

This clonotype was recorded a few times. The V and J genes are TRBV11-2 and TRBJ2-3; possible D gene TRBD2, 6 bases. This CDR3 spans 13 amino acids. Germline V lookup: CDR1 SGHAT, CDR2 FQNNGV. Between the trimmed V and J ends, which lost 1 base and 4 bases, there was a span of 6 bases. This chain's CDR3 is CASSLGRADTQYF. CDR3 bases: TGTGCCAGCAGCTTAGGGAGGGCAGATACGCAGTATTTT.

This clonotype came up many times. The V call is TRBV10-3, the J call TRBJ1-2; D possibly corresponds to TRBD1 (6 bases). The CDR3 contains 14 residues. Germline V gene data show CDR1 as ENHRY and CDR2 as SYGVKD. With 3 bases removed from V and 8 bases from J, the gap between germline ends came to 16 bases. CDR3 sequence: CAISDPTGNFGYTF. For the CDR3, the DNA is TGTGCCATCAGTGACCCGACAGGTAACTTCGGCTACACCTTC.

A word on this clonotype: A read error may produce the germline difference seen at one junction end. The rearrangement links TRBV7-9 to TRBJ2-2, with D possibly being TRBD2 (5 bases). The CDR3 has 11 amino acids. Germline values: CDR1 SEHNR, CDR2 FQNEAQ (reference sequence). In DNA form, the CDR3 reads TGTGCCAGCAGCTTAGCGTGGGAGCTGCTTTTT. Its protein product is CASSLAWELLF.

About this clonotype itself: It may be a read error: a sequence one base away is much more abundant. V and J are TRBV7-9 and TRBJ2-2; perhaps TRBD2 as D (5 bases). CDR3 size: 13 residues. CDR1 is SEHNR and CDR2 is FQNEAQ in the germline V gene (reference sequence). The CDR3 DNA follows: TGTGCCAGCAGGCCTACTGGCACCGGGGAGCTGATTTTT. Its translation is CASRPTGTGELIF.

The chain joins TRBV20-1 to TRBJ2-7; possible D gene TRBD1, 6 bases. CDR3 length: 12 residues. Trimming removed 0 bases at V and 3 bases at J, with 6 bases between. Germline V lookup: CDR1 DFQATT, CDR2 SNEGSKA (reference sequence). The CDR3 coding sequence is TGCAGTGCTAGAGAGACAGGCTACGAGCAGTACTTC. Translating it yields CSARETGYEQYF.

This clonotype was counted at least ten times. This chain links TRBV2 with TRBJ2-7; D is unresolved. CDR1 is SNHLY, CDR2 FYNNEI, per germline. The V and J ends lost 7 bases and 6 bases respectively, with 19 bases between them. This CDR3 is 14 amino acids long. The CDR3 loop is CASTHTKGVSEQYF. CDR3 in DNA: TGTGCCAGCACCCATACAAAGGGCGTCTCCGAGCAGTACTTC.

To note about this clonotype: Being one base from a much bigger clone, this may be a read error. This chain links TRBV19 with TRBJ1-1; D not certain. V lost 7 bases and J lost 1, with 22 bases in between. Germline loops: CDR1 LNHDA, CDR2 SQIVND (reference sequence). This CDR3 has 17 amino acids. CDR3 residues: CASNPTLTVRANTEAFF. DNA for the CDR3: TGTGCCAGTAACCCAACCCTCACCGTAAGGGCGAACACTGAAGCTTTCTTT. The full variable domain, rest sourced from reference TRBV19 and TRBJ1-1, is DGGITQSPKYLFRKEGQNVTLSCEQNLNHDAMYWYRQDPGQGLRLIYYSQIVNDFQKGDIAEGYSVSREKKESFPLTVTSAQKNPTAFYLCASNPTLTVRANTEAFFGQGTRLTVV.

A note on this clonotype: At one end, the junction sequence differs from germline, possibly due to a read error. This chain's CDR3 is CASSQVFQNSGANVLTF. The DNA of the CDR3 is TGCGCCAGCAGCCAAGTTTTTCAGAACTCTGGGGCCAACGTCCTGACTTTC. The genes are TRBV7-6 and TRBJ2-6; D unclear. CDR3 length: 17 amino acids. Germline values: CDR1 SGHVS, CDR2 FNYEAQ.

This clonotype has at least ten counts. V is TRBV10-3 and J is TRBJ1-2, with 8 bases that match TRBD1. Per germline, CDR1 ENHRY and CDR2 SYGVKD. This CDR3 contains 14 residues. Trimming took 5 bases from V and 1 from J; bases not matched to a gene: 3. DNA for the CDR3: TGTGCCATCAGTCCACAGGGGGATAACTATGGCTACACCTTC. Translated: CAISPQGDNYGYTF.

A remark on this clonotype: It may be a read error: a sequence one base away is much more abundant. The chain recombines TRBV7-7 with TRBJ2-5; D perhaps matches TRBD2 (6 bases). Germline-derived CDR1 and CDR2 are SSHAT and FNYEAQ (reference sequence). This CDR3 has 13 amino acids. CDR3 bases: TGTGCTAGCAGCCAACTAGGGAGGCAGACCCAGTACTTC. Protein sequence: CASSQLGRQTQYF.

This clonotype was counted between two and nine times. The chain has TRBV11-2 and TRBJ1-2; no definite D call. The CDR3 contains 14 residues. From germline, CDR1 is SGHAT and CDR2 FQNNGV. V was pared by 5 bases and J by 0 bases, with 10 bases between. The CDR3 protein is CASSLQLPNYGYTF. DNA for the CDR3: TGTGCCAGCAGCCTACAGCTCCCTAACTATGGCTACACCTTC.

This clonotype was counted many times. The chain is built from TRBV2 and TRBJ1-2; D is possibly TRBD1 (5 bases). The CDR3 is 12 residues long. The germline gives CDR1 SNHLY, CDR2 FYNNEI. The germline V and J ends were trimmed by 4 bases and 12 bases, with 15 bases remaining between them. The CDR3 DNA reads TGTGCCAGCAGTGTCCGGACATATTCGCACACCTTC. Its protein product is CASSVRTYSHTF.

V is TRBV19 and J is TRBJ1-1; the D is unclear. CDR3 size: 12 residues. Trimming left V 7 bases short and J 3 bases short, with 9 bases between. Germline V gene lookup returns CDR1 LNHDA and CDR2 SQIVND (reference sequence). For the CDR3, the DNA is TGTGCCAGTATCTCGGGCTACACTGAAGCTTTCTTT. Translating it yields CASISGYTEAFF.

The chain combines TRBV19 with TRBJ2-2; D is uncertain. V lost 6 bases, J lost 3 bases, and 20 bases lay in between. Germline V gene sequence: CDR1 LNHDA, CDR2 SQIVND (reference sequence). CDR3 size: 17 residues. The CDR3 region has the DNA TGTGCCAGTAGCATTCCGCCAGTCTTTAAGGACACCGGGGAGCTGTTTTTT. It codes for CASSIPPVFKDTGELFF.

In regard to this clonotype: In this CDR3 the conserved last residue, phenylalanine or tryptophan, is missing, so a read error is likely. This chain uses TRBV20-1 with TRBJ2-5; possibly TRBD2 for D (7 bases). This CDR3 is built from 15 residues. The V end was cut by 1 base, the J end by 5 bases, with 17 bases between. Per the germline V gene, CDR1 is DFQATT and CDR2 is SNEGSKA (reference sequence). The CDR3 sequence is CSARGDGGREETQYV. CDR3 DNA: TGCAGTGCTAGAGGCGACGGGGGGCGCGAGGAGACCCAGTACGTC.

V usage is TRBV14 and J usage is TRBJ2-7; 7 bases are a match to TRBD2. In germline, CDR1 is SGHDN, CDR2 FVKESK. The V gene end was trimmed by 4 bases and the J gene end by 6 bases; junction bases not matched to a gene: 6. The CDR3 contains 13 residues. Written as DNA, the CDR3 is TGTGCCAGCAGCCTTATGGGGGGGGGCGAGCAGTACTTC. Its translation: CASSLMGGGEQYF.

This clonotype was detected only a few times. This chain links TRBV29-1 with TRBJ2-5; the match to TRBD1 covers 9 bases. The CDR3 extends over 15 amino acids. Per germline, CDR1 SQVTM and CDR2 ANQGSEA. With 0 bases clipped from V and 7 bases from J, the junction kept 9 bases outside the gene matches. This CDR3 reads CSVEDLLQGAVTQYF. In nucleotides, the CDR3 is TGCAGCGTTGAAGATTTATTACAGGGGGCCGTGACCCAGTACTTC. Based on the CDR3 plus reference TRBV29-1 and TRBJ2-5, the full variable domain is SAVISQKPSRDICQRGTSLTIQCQVDSQVTMMFWYRQQPGQSLTLIATANQGSEATYESGFVIDKFPISRPNLTFSTLTVSNMSPEDSSIYLCSVEDLLQGAVTQYFGPGTRLLVL.

This clonotype was picked up many times. The genes are TRBV7-2 and TRBJ1-6; no definite D call. This CDR3 is 15 amino acids long. V was clipped by 1 base and J by 7 bases, with 11 bases between them. CDR1 and CDR2 from the germline V gene are SGHTA and FQGNSA. DNA of the CDR3: TGTGCCAGCAGCTTAGTCTCTGATCCAAATTCACCCCTCCACTTT. The encoded protein is CASSLVSDPNSPLHF.

This chain links TRBV15 with TRBJ2-7; no clear D. The CDR3 loop spans 15 amino acids. The germline CDR1 and CDR2 sequences are LNHNV and YYDKDF (reference sequence). The germline V and J ends were trimmed by 4 bases and 2 bases, with 15 bases remaining between them. The CDR3 region is CATSKAWPDTYEQYF. DNA for the CDR3: TGTGCCACCAGCAAGGCCTGGCCAGACACCTACGAGCAGTACTTC.